These T cell receptor beta chains were read from a single sample in a study of circulating and synovial CD4+ cells in juvenile arthritis. Sequencing used immunoSEQ multiplex PCR; TCRdb keeps in-frame clones, though not all of them. The table has 2,500 to 4,000 clones, 82% seen once. Sequencing input: CD4+ T cells from synovial fluid. The origin of the receptors is a human donor with juvenile idiopathic arthritis. Both conserved end residues are part of each CDR3. The D gene is left open where the match is weak. Part of the rows lack a size; the others show once, few, many or a class for expanded clones.

abundance	v_gene	d_gene	j_gene	CDR3nt	CDR3aa
few	TRBV6-6	.	TRBJ1-2	TGTGCCAGCAGTTACGTATCGGACTATGGCTACACCTTC	CASSYVSDYGYTF
.	TRBV5-1	.	TRBJ2-7	TGCGCCAGCAAGGGGACCTACGAGCAGTACTTC	CASKGTYEQYF
.	TRBV30	.	TRBJ2-7	TGTGCCTGGAGTGAGGCAGGGGCCTACGAGCAGTACTTC	CAWSEAGAYEQYF
.	TRBV19	.	TRBJ1-1	TGTGCCAGTAGTCCAATGGGGCGCTCAAGCACTGAAGCTTTCTTT	CASSPMGRSSTEAFF
.	TRBV4-2	TRBD1	TRBJ1-1	TGTGCCAGCAGCCAAACGATAACCGGGACAGGAAGGAACACTGAAGCTTTCTTT	CASSQTITGTGRNTEAFF
once	TRBV7-2	TRBD2	TRBJ2-5	TGTGCCAGCAGCCTAGTCCCTGGGACTAGCGGAAAGACCCAGTACTTC	CASSLVPGTSGKTQYF
.	TRBV29-1	TRBD2	TRBJ2-3	TGCAGCGTTAGACTAGCGGGGGGCCCAGATACGCAGTATTTT	CSVRLAGGPDTQYF
once	TRBV4-1	.	TRBJ2-7	TGCGCCAGCAGCCAATACGCGGGCTCCAATTCCTACGAGCAGTACTTC	CASSQYAGSNSYEQYF
few	TRBV7-9	.	TRBJ1-6	TGTGCCAGCCCCCCGATCGGCGCGGGACCTGAGAATTCCCCCCTCCACTTT	CASPPIGAGPENSPLHF
.	TRBV5-6	.	TRBJ2-6	TGTGCCAGCAGCTACGGGGTCACTACCTTCTCTGGGGCCAACGTCCTGACTTTC	CASSYGVTTFSGANVLTF
.	TRBV10-1	.	TRBJ2-5	TGCGCCAGCAGTGATGGGCCCACAGGGCGCCAAGAGACCCAGTACTTC	CASSDGPTGRQETQYF
.	TRBV13	.	TRBJ2-7	TGTGCCAGCAGCACGCGGGCCGTCTCCTACGAGCAGTACTTC	CASSTRAVSYEQYF
once	TRBV6-4	TRBD2	TRBJ2-5	TGTGCCAGCAGTGTACTAGCGGGAGACCAAGAGACCCAGTACTTC	CASSVLAGDQETQYF
.	TRBV18	.	TRBJ1-1	TGTGCCAGCTCAGACAGGTTCACTGAAGCTTTCTTT	CASSDRFTEAFF
.	TRBV6-1	.	TRBJ1-4	TGTGCCAGCAAGGGACTGAGAATTAATGAAAAACTGTTTTTT	CASKGLRINEKLFF
few	TRBV25-1	TRBD1	TRBJ1-2	TGTGCCAGCAGCCCCGGGACAGGGGGACTTGGCTACACCTTC	CASSPGTGGLGYTF
.	TRBV28	TRBD1	TRBJ2-5	TGTGCCAGCACAGGGACAGAAGAGACCCAGTACTTC	CASTGTEETQYF
.	TRBV7-3	TRBD1	TRBJ2-2	TGTGCCAGCAGCTCAAGACAGGGGGGGAACACCGGGGAGCTGTTTTTT	CASSSRQGGNTGELFF
.	TRBV2	.	TRBJ2-7	TGTGCCAGCACAGAAATGGGGGCCGCCTACGAGCAGTACTTC	CASTEMGAAYEQYF
once	TRBV11-2	.	TRBJ1-1	TGTGCCAGCACCTTTAGACCGGGCACTGAAGCTTTCTTT	CASTFRPGTEAFF
.	TRBV4-1	.	TRBJ1-2	TGCGCCAGCAGCCAAGACCTCGCAGTGGCCTATGGCTACACCTTC	CASSQDLAVAYGYTF
.	TRBV28	TRBD1	TRBJ2-2	TGTGCCAGCAGTTTGCCACAGGGGGCGTTATCCGGGGAGCTGTTTTTT	CASSLPQGALSGELFF
few	TRBV27	.	TRBJ1-3	TGTGCCAGCAGTGCGTTTACGCACACCATATATTTT	CASSAFTHTIYF
.	TRBV19	.	TRBJ1-5	TGTGCCAGTAGTATTTGGTCAGGGTTTGATCAGCCCCAGCATTTT	CASSIWSGFDQPQHF
.	TRBV29-1	TRBD1	TRBJ1-3	TGCAGCGTTTGGGGGACAGATGATGGAAACACCATATATTTT	CSVWGTDDGNTIYF
.	TRBV6-1	.	TRBJ1-6	TGTGCCAGCAGTGAAGGGGGAGGGCCCATTTCACCCCTCCACTTT	CASSEGGGPISPLHF
.	TRBV19	.	TRBJ2-3	TGTGCCAGTAGACAACAAAGCACAGATACGCAGTATTTT	CASRQQSTDTQYF
.	TRBV4-1	TRBD2	TRBJ2-2	TGCGCCAGCAGCCAAGCGGGAGGTTGGAGCGGGGAGCTGTTTTTT	CASSQAGGWSGELFF
.	TRBV18	.	TRBJ1-5	TGTGCCAGCTCACCTAGAGGGGGAAATCAGCCCCAGCATTTT	CASSPRGGNQPQHF
few	TRBV4-2	.	TRBJ2-3	TGTGCCAGCAGCCAAGATCCGGGCACAGATACGCAGTATTTT	CASSQDPGTDTQYF
few	TRBV6-5	TRBD1	TRBJ1-2	TGTGCCAGCGGGGTCAGGGGGCCAGTCTATGGCTACACCTTC	CASGVRGPVYGYTF
.	TRBV28	.	TRBJ1-1	TGTGCCAGCTCGGAGACGAACACTGAAGCTTTCTTT	CASSETNTEAFF
.	TRBV6-4	TRBD2	TRBJ2-3	TGTGCCAGCAGTGCCTCCACGGGACTAGCGGGAGATACGCAGTATTTT	CASSASTGLAGDTQYF
.	TRBV7-7	TRBD2	TRBJ2-2	TGTGCTAGCAGCTCTCGACTAGCGGGAGTTTTCGACACCGGGGAGCTGTTTTTT	CASSSRLAGVFDTGELFF
.	TRBV7-2	.	TRBJ1-2	TGTGCCAGCAGCTTAGATCGCTATGGCTACACCTTC	CASSLDRYGYTF